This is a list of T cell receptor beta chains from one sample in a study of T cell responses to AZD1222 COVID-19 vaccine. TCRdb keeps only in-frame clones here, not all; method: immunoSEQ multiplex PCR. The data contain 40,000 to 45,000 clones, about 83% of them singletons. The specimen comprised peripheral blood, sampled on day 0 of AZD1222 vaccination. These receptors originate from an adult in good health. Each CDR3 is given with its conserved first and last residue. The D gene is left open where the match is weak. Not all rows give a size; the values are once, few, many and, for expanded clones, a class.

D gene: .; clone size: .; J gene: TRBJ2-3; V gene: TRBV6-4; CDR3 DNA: TGTGCCAGCAGTGATGGCAGATCTATTGCCACAGATACGCAGTATTTT; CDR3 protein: CASSDGRSIATDTQYF
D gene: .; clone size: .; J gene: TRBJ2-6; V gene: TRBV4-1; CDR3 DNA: TGCGCCAGCAGCCAGGCTGGGAATCCCGGGGCCAACGTCCTGACTTTC; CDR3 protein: CASSQAGNPGANVLTF
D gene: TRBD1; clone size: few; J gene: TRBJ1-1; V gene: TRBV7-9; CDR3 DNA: TGTGCCAGCAGTTACTCTAAGGGGGCACGAGGCACTGAAGCTTTCTTT; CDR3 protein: CASSYSKGARGTEAFF
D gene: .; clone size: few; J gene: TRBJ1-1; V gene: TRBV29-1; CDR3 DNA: TGCAGCGTTGGGGACACTGAAGCTTTCTTT; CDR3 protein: CSVGDTEAFF
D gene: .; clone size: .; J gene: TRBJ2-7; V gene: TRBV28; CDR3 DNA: TGTGCCAGCAGTCCTCTACGGGGGCGGTCCTCCTACGAGCAGTACTTC; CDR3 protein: CASSPLRGRSSYEQYF
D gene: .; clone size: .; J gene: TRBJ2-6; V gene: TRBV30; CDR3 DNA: TGTGCCTGGGCCGAGGGCAGCTCTGGGGCCAACGTCCTGACTTTC; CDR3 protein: CAWAEGSSGANVLTF
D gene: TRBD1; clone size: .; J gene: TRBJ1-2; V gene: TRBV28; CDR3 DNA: TGTGCCAGCAGCCGACAGGGGACTTCCTATGGCTACACCTTC; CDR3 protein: CASSRQGTSYGYTF
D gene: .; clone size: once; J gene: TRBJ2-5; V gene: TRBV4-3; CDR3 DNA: TGCGCCAGCAGCCTCCAGGCAGGAGAGACCCAGTACTTC; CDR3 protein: CASSLQAGETQYF
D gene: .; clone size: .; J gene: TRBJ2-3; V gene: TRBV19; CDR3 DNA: TGTGCCAGTAGTATAAGGACTAGCACAGATACGCAGTATTTT; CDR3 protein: CASSIRTSTDTQYF
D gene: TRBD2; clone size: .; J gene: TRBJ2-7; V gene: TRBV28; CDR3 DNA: TGTGCCTCACTTCCGGCGGGGGGTTATGACGAGCAGTACTTC; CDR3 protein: CASLPAGGYDEQYF
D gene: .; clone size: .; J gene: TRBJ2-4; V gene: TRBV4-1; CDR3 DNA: TGCGCCAGCAGCCAAGAAAAAAGCGGGTGGCCTCTAGCCAAAAACATTCAGTACTTC; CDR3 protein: CASSQEKSGWPLAKNIQYF
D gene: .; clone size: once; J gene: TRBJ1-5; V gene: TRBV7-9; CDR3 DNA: TGTGCCAGCAGCTTAGAGGGTGGCAATCAGCCCCAGCATTTT; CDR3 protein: CASSLEGGNQPQHF
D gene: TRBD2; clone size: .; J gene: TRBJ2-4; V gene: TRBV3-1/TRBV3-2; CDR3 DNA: TGTGCCAGCAGCCCTGGAGGGCGGGGGGATCTAGCCAAAAACATTCAGTACTTC; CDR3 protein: CASSPGGRGDLAKNIQYF
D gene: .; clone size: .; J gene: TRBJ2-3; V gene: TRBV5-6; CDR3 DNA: TGTGCCAGCAGCCCTGAAGGGCTTCCTAGCACAGATACGCAGTATTTT; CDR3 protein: CASSPEGLPSTDTQYF
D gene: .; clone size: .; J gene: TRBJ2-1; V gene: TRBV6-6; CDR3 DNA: TGTGCCAGCAACGAGGGGGGAAATTACAATGAGCAGTTCTTC; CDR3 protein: CASNEGGNYNEQFF
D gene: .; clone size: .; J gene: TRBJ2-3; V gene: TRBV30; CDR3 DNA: TGTGCCTGGAGTATAGGCGGCTTCACAGATACGCAGTATTTT; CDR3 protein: CAWSIGGFTDTQYF
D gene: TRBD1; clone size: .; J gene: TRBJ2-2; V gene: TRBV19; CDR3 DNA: TGTGCCAGTAGGAGACAGGGGCCCGGGGAGCTGTTTTTT; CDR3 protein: CASRRQGPGELFF
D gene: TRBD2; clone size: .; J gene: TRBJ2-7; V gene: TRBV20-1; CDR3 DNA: TGCAGTGCTAGTCTCCTGGGACTAGCGGCCGAGCAGTACTTC; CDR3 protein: CSASLLGLAAEQYF
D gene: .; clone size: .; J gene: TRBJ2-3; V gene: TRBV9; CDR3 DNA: TGTGCCAGCAGCGTAGCTGAGGGAGTGGCAGATACGCAGTATTTT; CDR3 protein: CASSVAEGVADTQYF
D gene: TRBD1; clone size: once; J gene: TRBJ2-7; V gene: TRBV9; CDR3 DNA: TGTGCCAGCACGACAGGGTCCCTATCCTACGAGCAGTACTTC; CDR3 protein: CASTTGSLSYEQYF
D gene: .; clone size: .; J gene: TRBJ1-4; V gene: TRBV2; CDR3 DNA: TGTGCCAGCAGTGGACAAGGGGCGGCTGATGAAAAACTGTTTTTT; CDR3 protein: CASSGQGAADEKLFF
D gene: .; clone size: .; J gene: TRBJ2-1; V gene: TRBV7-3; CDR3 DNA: TGTGCCAGCAGCTTAACGCGGGACAGCTACAATGAGCAGTTCTTC; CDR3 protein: CASSLTRDSYNEQFF
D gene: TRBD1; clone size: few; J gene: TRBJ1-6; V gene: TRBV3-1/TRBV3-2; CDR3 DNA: TGTGCCAGCAGCCAAGAACATAGGGGGCATTCACCCCTCCACTTT; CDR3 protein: CASSQEHRGHSPLHF
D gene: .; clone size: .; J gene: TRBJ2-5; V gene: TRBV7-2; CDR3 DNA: TGTGCCAGCAGCTTAGGACAACACCAAGAGACCCAGTACTTC; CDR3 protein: CASSLGQHQETQYF
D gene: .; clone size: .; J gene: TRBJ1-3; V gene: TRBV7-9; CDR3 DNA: TGTGCCAGCAGCCGGCCAGCGGACTCTGGAAACACCATATATTTT; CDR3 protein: CASSRPADSGNTIYF
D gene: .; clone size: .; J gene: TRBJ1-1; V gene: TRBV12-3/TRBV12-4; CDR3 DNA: TGTGCCAGCAGCCTGACAGTGAGCACTGAAGCTTTCTTT; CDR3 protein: CASSLTVSTEAFF
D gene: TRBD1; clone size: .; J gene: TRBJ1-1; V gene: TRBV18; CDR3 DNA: TGTGCCAGCTCGCGGGACAGGAACACTGAAGCTTTCTTT; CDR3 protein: CASSRDRNTEAFF
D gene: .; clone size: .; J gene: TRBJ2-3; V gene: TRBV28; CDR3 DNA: TGTGCCAGCAGTTTATCCGGCAGGGGAGGCAATACGCAGTATTTT; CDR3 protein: CASSLSGRGGNTQYF
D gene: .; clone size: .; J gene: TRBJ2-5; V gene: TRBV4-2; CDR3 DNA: TGTGCCAGCAGCCCAAGATCGGGGGCCCCACAAGAGACCCAGTACTTC; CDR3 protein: CASSPRSGAPQETQYF
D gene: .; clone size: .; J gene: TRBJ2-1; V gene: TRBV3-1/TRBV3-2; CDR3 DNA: TGTGCCAGCAGCCAAAACCCCTACAATGAGCAGTTCTTC; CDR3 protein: CASSQNPYNEQFF
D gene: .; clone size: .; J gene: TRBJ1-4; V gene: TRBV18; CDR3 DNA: TGTGCCAGCTCACCTCTGGCTGTTTCAACTAATGAAAAACTGTTTTTT; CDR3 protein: CASSPLAVSTNEKLFF
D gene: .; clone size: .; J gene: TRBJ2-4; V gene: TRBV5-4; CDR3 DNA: TGTGCCAGCAGCTTGGATGTGGAGGACAAAAACATTCAGTACTTC; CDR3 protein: CASSLDVEDKNIQYF
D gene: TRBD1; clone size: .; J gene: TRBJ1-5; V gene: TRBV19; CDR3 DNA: TGTGCCAGTAGTGGTCGACAGGGGTTTGGGAACAATCAGCCCCAGCATTTT; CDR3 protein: CASSGRQGFGNNQPQHF
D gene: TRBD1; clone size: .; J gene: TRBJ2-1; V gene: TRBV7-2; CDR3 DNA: TGTGCCAGCAGTCACGACAGGGCCTCCTACAATGAGCAGTTCTTC; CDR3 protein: CASSHDRASYNEQFF
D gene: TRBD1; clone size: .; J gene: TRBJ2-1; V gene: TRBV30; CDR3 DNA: TGTGCCTGGGACAGGGGTGGGCCCTACAATGAGCAGTTCTTC; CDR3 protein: CAWDRGGPYNEQFF
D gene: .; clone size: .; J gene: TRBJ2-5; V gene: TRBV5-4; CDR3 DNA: TGTGCCAGCAGCTTGGCCGGTGCGATTGAGACCCAGTACTTC; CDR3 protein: CASSLAGAIETQYF
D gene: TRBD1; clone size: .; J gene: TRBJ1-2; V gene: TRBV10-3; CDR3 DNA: TGTGCCATCACCGACCCCTTTACAGGGGGTGACTATGGCTACACCTTC; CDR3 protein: CAITDPFTGGDYGYTF
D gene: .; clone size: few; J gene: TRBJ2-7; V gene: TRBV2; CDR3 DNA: TGTGCCAGCAGTGAAGCGTCCCCGGCCACGACGAAGGAGCAGTACTTC; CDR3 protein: CASSEASPATTKEQYF
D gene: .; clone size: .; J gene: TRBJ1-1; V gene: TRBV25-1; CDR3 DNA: TGTGCCAGCAGTGATCAAGGGGCAGGGGAGAACACTGAAGCTTTCTTT; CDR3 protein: CASSDQGAGENTEAFF
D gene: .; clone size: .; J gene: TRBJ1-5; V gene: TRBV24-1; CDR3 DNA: TGTGCCACCGGGGCAGATAGCAATCAGCCCCAGCATTTT; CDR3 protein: CATGADSNQPQHF
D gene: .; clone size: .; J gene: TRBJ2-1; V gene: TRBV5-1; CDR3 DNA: TGCGCCAGCAGCGATGGGGGGCCCGGCAATGAGCAGTTCTTC; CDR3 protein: CASSDGGPGNEQFF
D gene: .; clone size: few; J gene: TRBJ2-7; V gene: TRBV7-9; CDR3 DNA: TGTGCCAGCAGCTCTCGACAGTACGAGCAGTACTTC; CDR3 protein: CASSSRQYEQYF
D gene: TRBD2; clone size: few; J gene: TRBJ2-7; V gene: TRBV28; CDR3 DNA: TGTGCCAGCAGTTTTTTTCCTAGCGGGAGAAAAAGTTTCAACGAGCAGTACTTC; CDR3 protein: CASSFFPSGRKSFNEQYF
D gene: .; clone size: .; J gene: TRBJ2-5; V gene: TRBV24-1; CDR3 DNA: TGTGCCACCCGGTCCCCAAGGACCCAGTACTTC; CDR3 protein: CATRSPRTQYF
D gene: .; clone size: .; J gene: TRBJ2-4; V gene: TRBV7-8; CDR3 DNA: TGTGCCAGCAGCCCACGACCCAAAAACATTCAGTACTTC; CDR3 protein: CASSPRPKNIQYF
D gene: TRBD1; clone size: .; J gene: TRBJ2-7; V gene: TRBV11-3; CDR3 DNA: TGTGCCAGCAGCTGGAGACAGGGCTACGAGCAGTACTTC; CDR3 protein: CASSWRQGYEQYF
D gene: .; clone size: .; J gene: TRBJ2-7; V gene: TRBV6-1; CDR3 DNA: TGTGCCAGCAGTGAGGCGGGCCAGGGGGGGTCCTACGAGCAGTACTTC; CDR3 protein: CASSEAGQGGSYEQYF
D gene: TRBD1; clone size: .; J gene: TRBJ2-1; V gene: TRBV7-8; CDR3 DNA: TGTGCCAGCAGCCGAGGACAGGGACCCTACAATGAGCAGTTCTTC; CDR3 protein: CASSRGQGPYNEQFF
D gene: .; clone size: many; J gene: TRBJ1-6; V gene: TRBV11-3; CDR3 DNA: TGTGCCAGCAGCTTAGATGGACACCCAAATTCACCCCTCCACTTT; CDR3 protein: CASSLDGHPNSPLHF
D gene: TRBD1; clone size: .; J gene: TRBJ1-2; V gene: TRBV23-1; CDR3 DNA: TGCGCCAGCAGTCAGGACAGGGGCCACGGCTACACCTTC; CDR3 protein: CASSQDRGHGYTF
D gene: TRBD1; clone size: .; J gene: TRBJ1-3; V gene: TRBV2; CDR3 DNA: TGTGCCAGCAGGGAAAGAGGACAGGGTGTTGGTGGAAACACCATATATTTT; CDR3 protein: CASRERGQGVGGNTIYF
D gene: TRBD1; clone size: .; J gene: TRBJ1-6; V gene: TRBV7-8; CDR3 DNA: TGTGCCAGCAGCTTCCGGACAGGGGATTCACCCCTCCACTTT; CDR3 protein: CASSFRTGDSPLHF